Listed here is a single TCR beta chain. What antigen it recognizes has not been identified. Within one base of it there is no much larger clone, and no base qualities were kept. This entry belongs to a study of T cell repertoires in cytomegalovirus infection (dated by TCRdb to between 2018 and 2021). Study-level background: Because public TCR beta signatures pointed to carriage of CMV infection together with the matching HLA type, the HLA type of each donor mattered for the analysis. The paper's findings and limits, for the study overall: In both this cohort and an independent roughly 400-donor cohort, the cumulative frequency of public TCR beta family members distinguished carriers of CMV infection plus the relevant HLA type. In the ex vivo response, HLA-C-restricted CMV-specific TCR beta clonotypes were dominant, and in two of eight donors the single most frequent clonotype came from this HLA-C-restricted group.

The germline V gene sets CDR1 to SGHVS and CDR2 to FQNEAQ. The V and J ends are trimmed by 11 bases and 3 bases, leaving 19 bases between them. Including the terminal cysteine and phenylalanine, the CDR3 comprises 14 residues. The kept DNA is CDR3 alone, 42 bases in frame from the first base. TCRdb names Illumina HiSeq 1500 as the instrument used. The public reads were reanalyzed by TCRdb: fastp trimming at Q25, MiXCR alignment, in-frame beta chains only. Merged by CDR3 protein, the rows form single entries marked with the most common genes and DNA. This sample is represented by roughly 250,000 distinct CDR3 sequences; roughly 22% of them were singletons. In total, the top ten clones hold 18% of the sample.

The chain employs TRBV7-8 and TRBJ1-1, with TRBD1 perhaps the D gene, on 6 matching bases. This clonotype was sampled from a human donor in good health (CMV status not recorded). Some clones in this sample may be carry-over from other donors' samples. Material for sequencing was CD8+ T cells from PBMCs. The DNA reads TGTGCCTCCGAGGGGGACGACGTTTACACTGAAGCTTTCTTT. Protein translation: CASEGDDVYTEAFF.